Shown below are 21 T cell receptor beta chains from a single sample sequenced in a study of ipilimumab plus nivolumab after autologous stem cell transplantation. Sequenced by immunoSEQ multiplex PCR; TCRdb stores in-frame clones only, minus some. The profile shows 40,000 to 45,000 clones, more than 85% of them singletons. The sequenced sample was PBMCs, obtained in a trial of ipilimumab plus nivolumab as post-transplant consolidation. The source is a male donor with multiple myeloma.

V usage is TRBV6-1 and J usage is TRBJ1-5; no reliable D call. The CDR3 extends over 14 amino acids. V lost 7 bases, J lost 0 bases, and 10 bases lay in between. Looked up from germline, CDR1 is MNHNS and CDR2 is SASEGT. CDR3 DNA: TGTGCCAGCAACCCGATGAATAGCAATCAGCCCCAGCATTTT. Encoded protein: CASNPMNSNQPQHF.

V and J are TRBV5-1 and TRBJ2-3; D perhaps matches TRBD2 (5 bases). Germline V gene data show CDR1 as SGHRS and CDR2 as YFSETQ. This CDR3 region has 15 residues. Trimming shortened V by 0 bases and J by 0 bases, and 8 bases separated the two germline ends. The CDR3 loop reads CASSLGETSTDTQYF. The CDR3 coding sequence is TGCGCCAGCAGCTTGGGGGAGACTAGCACAGATACGCAGTATTTT.

This clone was seen a single time. V gene TRBV9 combines with J gene TRBJ1-2; the D is unclear. CDR1 and CDR2 (germline): SGDLS, YYNGEE. The CDR3 extends over 13 amino acids. The V end was cut by 1 base, the J end by 6 bases, with 10 bases between. The CDR3 DNA follows: TGTGCCAGCAGCGTAACGGGGTCCCATGGCTACACCTTC. Translated, it gives CASSVTGSHGYTF.

The chain uses TRBV5-4 and TRBJ1-2, with 9 bases fitting TRBD1. The CDR3 spans 14 residues. With 1 base clipped from V and 6 bases from J, the junction kept 4 bases outside the gene matches. CDR1 SGHNT and CDR2 YYREEE come from the germline V gene (reference sequence). CDR3 residues: CASSLRGQGNGYTF. CDR3 sequence (DNA): TGTGCCAGCAGCTTGAGGGGACAGGGTAATGGCTACACCTTC.

This chain uses TRBV6-5 with TRBJ2-7, with 9 bases aligning to TRBD1. Germline lookup yields CDR1 MNHEY and CDR2 SVGAGI. This CDR3 contains 14 residues. The V gene end was trimmed by 5 bases and the J gene end by 5 bases; junction bases not matched to a gene: 7. The chain's CDR3 is CASSRGTGSHEQYF. As DNA, the CDR3 is TGTGCCAGCAGTCGTGGGACAGGGTCCCACGAGCAGTACTTC.

The chain uses TRBV4-1 and TRBJ2-5; the match to TRBD2 covers 7 bases. The germline V gene has CDR1 MGHRA and CDR2 YSYEKL. The CDR3 spans 16 residues. With 5 bases clipped from V and 1 base from J, the junction kept 10 bases outside the gene matches. The CDR3 bases are TGCGCCAGCAGCTCCCGGGACTACACAAGCCAAGAGACCCAGTACTTC. Encoded protein: CASSSRDYTSQETQYF.

The chain uses TRBV19 and TRBJ1-5; D may be TRBD1 (5 bases). Germline CDR1 and CDR2: LNHDA and SQIVND (reference sequence). This CDR3 is built from 14 residues. The V and J ends lost 8 bases and 5 bases respectively, with 16 bases between them. The CDR3 region is CASALWDGDQPQHF. The CDR3 nucleotides are TGTGCCAGTGCCCTATGGGACGGGGATCAGCCCCAGCATTTT. Full variable domain (missing parts from reference TRBV19 and TRBJ1-5): DGGITQSPKYLFRKEGQNVTLSCEQNLNHDAMYWYRQDPGQGLRLIYYSQIVNDFQKGDIAEGYSVSREKKESFPLTVTSAQKNPTAFYLCASALWDGDQPQHFGDGTRLSIL.

The genes are TRBV18 and TRBJ2-1; 12 bases line up with TRBD2. The ends lost 3 bases at V and 2 bases at J; junction bases unmatched: 5. In germline, CDR1 is KGHSH, CDR2 LQKENI. CDR3 size: 17 residues. The CDR3 reads CASSPRLAGGPYNEQFF. The CDR3 DNA sequence: TGTGCCAGCTCACCCAGGCTAGCGGGGGGGCCCTACAATGAGCAGTTCTTC.

In its sample, this clone was seen a few times. The J gene is TRBJ2-5, the V gene TRBV5-4, with D perhaps matching TRBD2 (6 bases). CDR3 length: 14 residues. Germline V gives CDR1 SGHNT, CDR2 YYREEE (reference sequence). The V gene lost 1 base and the J gene lost 5 bases, with 12 bases spanning the gap. CDR3 DNA sequence: TGTGCCAGCAGCTTGCGACTAGGGTCGGAGACCCAGTACTTC. This sequence encodes CASSLRLGSETQYF.

The chain joins TRBV9 to TRBJ2-3; TRBD2 matches at 13 bases. Germline loops: CDR1 SGDLS, CDR2 YYNGEE. Trimming cost V 4 bases and J 15 bases; bases outside gene matches: 8. The CDR3 spans 13 residues. Here the CDR3 DNA reads TGTGCCAGCAGCCCGAGGACTAGCGGGAGAGGTTATTTT. Amino acid sequence: CASSPRTSGRGYF.

The J gene is TRBJ2-1, the V gene TRBV18, with a tentative D call TRBD2 (7 bases). V lost 0 bases and J lost 2, with 11 bases in between. From germline, CDR1 is KGHSH and CDR2 LQKENI. There are 16 residues in the CDR3. The CDR3 is CASSPPTGGPYNEQFF. CDR3 sequence (DNA): TGTGCCAGCTCACCACCGACGGGGGGCCCCTACAATGAGCAGTTCTTC.

This clone turned up a few times. The CDR3: CASSPGGAKLNTEAFF. The CDR3 bases are TGTGCCAGCAGCCCTGGAGGGGCGAAGTTGAACACTGAAGCTTTCTTT. This chain connects TRBV9 to TRBJ1-1; D perhaps matches TRBD1 (5 bases). V lost 4 bases, J lost 0 bases, and 16 bases lay in between. The CDR3 is 16 residues long. Germline V gene sequence: CDR1 SGDLS, CDR2 YYNGEE. Complete variable domain (other parts from reference TRBV9 and TRBJ1-1): DSGVTQTPKHLITATGQRVTLRCSPRSGDLSVYWYQQSLDQGLQFLIQYYNGEERAKGNILERFSAQQFPDLHSELNLSSLELGDSALYFCASSPGGAKLNTEAFFGQGTRLTVV.

J is TRBJ1-3 and V is TRBV7-9; a possible D gene is TRBD1 (5 bases). This CDR3 has 15 amino acids. V was clipped by 5 bases and J by 2 bases, with 13 bases between them. CDR1 SEHNR and CDR2 FQNEAQ come from the germline V gene (reference sequence). The CDR3 loop is CASSTGGVPGNTIYF. The CDR3 coding sequence is TGTGCCAGCAGCACCGGGGGGGTCCCTGGAAACACCATATATTTT.

J is TRBJ1-1 and V is TRBV20-1; no clear D. Germline V gives CDR1 DFQATT, CDR2 SNEGSKA (reference sequence). V lost 3 bases and J lost 5, with 7 bases in between. This CDR3 comprises 11 residues. The CDR3 DNA reads as TGCAGTGCTAGCGAAGGGACTGAAGCTTTCTTT. Protein product: CSASEGTEAFF.

This chain uses TRBV2 with TRBJ2-3, with 10 bases matching TRBD1. This CDR3 comprises 15 residues. Germline CDR1 and CDR2: SNHLY and FYNNEI. V shed 6 bases and J 5 bases; nucleotides not matched to a gene: 8. CDR3 DNA: TGTGCCAGCAGGAAGACAGGGGGCGTATTAGATACGCAGTATTTT. Its protein product is CASRKTGGVLDTQYF.

The chain employs TRBV5-1 and TRBJ1-1; D is unclear. The germline CDR1 and CDR2 sequences are SGHRS and YFSETQ. The CDR3 runs to 13 residues. Trimming took 2 bases from V and 1 from J, leaving 6 bases between them. The DNA of the CDR3 is TGCGCCAGCAGCTTCAGCGGGAACACTGAAGCTTTCTTT. It is translated as CASSFSGNTEAFF.

The gene calls are TRBV9 and TRBJ2-7; D is tentatively TRBD1 or TRBD2 (5 bases each). This CDR3 is 15 amino acids long. CDR1 SGDLS and CDR2 YYNGEE come from the germline V gene. The germline V and J ends were trimmed by 0 bases and 1 base, with 11 bases remaining between them. CDR3 bases: TGTGCCAGCAGCGTAGGGGACGTAGGGTCCTACGAGCAGTACTTC. Amino acids: CASSVGDVGSYEQYF.

The chain employs TRBV6-1 and TRBJ1-3; D gene ambiguous. This CDR3 has 14 residues. With 6 bases removed from V and 2 bases from J, the gap between germline ends came to 11 bases. Germline V gives CDR1 MNHNS, CDR2 SASEGT. Here the CDR3 reads CASSPQGTGNTIYF. The CDR3 DNA sequence: TGTGCCAGCAGCCCCCAAGGAACTGGAAACACCATATATTTT.

The chain has TRBV6-1 and TRBJ2-7; TRBD1 aligns across 9 bases. The junction had 6 bases not matched to a gene; V was cut back by 4 bases and J by 2 bases. Germline CDR1 and CDR2: MNHNS and SASEGT. The CDR3 loop spans 15 amino acids. The CDR3 protein is CASSVRTGDTYEQYF. In nucleotides, the CDR3 is TGTGCCAGCAGTGTGAGGACAGGGGATACCTACGAGCAGTACTTC.

This chain connects TRBV9 to TRBJ2-7; 7 nucleotides match TRBD1. Germline V gene sequence: CDR1 SGDLS, CDR2 YYNGEE. The CDR3 contains 15 residues. V dropped 4 bases and J dropped 5; count of bases not matched to a gene: 12. The CDR3 region has the DNA TGTGCCAGCAGCTTGAGGCTCAACAGGGGCGACGAGCAGTACTTC. Amino acid sequence: CASSLRLNRGDEQYF.

The chain carries TRBV21-1 and TRBJ2-2; TRBD2, as called in the table, went unchecked against the DNA. TRBV21-1 is listed as a pseudogene. CDR3 length equals 12 residues. For the CDR3, the DNA is TGTGCCAGCAGCCTCTACACCGGGGAGCTGTTTTTT. Translation gives CASSLYTGELFF.